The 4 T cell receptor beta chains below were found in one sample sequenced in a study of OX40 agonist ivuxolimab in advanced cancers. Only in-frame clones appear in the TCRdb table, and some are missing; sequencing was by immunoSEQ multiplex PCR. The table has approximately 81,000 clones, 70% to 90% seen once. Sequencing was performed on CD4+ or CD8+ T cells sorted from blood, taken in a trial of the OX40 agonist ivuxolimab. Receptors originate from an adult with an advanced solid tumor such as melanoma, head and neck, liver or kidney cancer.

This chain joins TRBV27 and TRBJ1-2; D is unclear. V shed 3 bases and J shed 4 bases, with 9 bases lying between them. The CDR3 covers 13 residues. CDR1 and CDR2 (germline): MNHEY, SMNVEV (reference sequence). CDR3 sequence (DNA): TGTGCCAGCAGTTTTCTGGGCATCTATGGCTACACCTTC. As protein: CASSFLGIYGYTF.

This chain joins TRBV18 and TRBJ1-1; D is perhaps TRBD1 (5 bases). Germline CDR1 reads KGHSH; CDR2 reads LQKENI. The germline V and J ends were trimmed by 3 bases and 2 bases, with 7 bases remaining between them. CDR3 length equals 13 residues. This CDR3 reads CASSPGRNTEAFF. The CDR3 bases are TGTGCCAGCTCACCGGGGCGAAACACTGAAGCTTTCTTT.

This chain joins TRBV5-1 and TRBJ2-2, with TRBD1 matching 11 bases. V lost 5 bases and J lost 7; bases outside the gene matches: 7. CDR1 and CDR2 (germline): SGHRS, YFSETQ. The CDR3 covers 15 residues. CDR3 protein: CASRRTGGMFGELFF. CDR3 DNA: TGCGCCAGCAGACGGACAGGGGGCATGTTCGGGGAGCTGTTTTTT.

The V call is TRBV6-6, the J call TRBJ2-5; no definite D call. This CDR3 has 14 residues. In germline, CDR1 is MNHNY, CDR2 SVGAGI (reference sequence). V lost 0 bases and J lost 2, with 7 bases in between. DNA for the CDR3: TGTGCCAGCAGTTACTCGTGGCGGCAAGAGACCCAGTACTTC. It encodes CASSYSWRQETQYF.